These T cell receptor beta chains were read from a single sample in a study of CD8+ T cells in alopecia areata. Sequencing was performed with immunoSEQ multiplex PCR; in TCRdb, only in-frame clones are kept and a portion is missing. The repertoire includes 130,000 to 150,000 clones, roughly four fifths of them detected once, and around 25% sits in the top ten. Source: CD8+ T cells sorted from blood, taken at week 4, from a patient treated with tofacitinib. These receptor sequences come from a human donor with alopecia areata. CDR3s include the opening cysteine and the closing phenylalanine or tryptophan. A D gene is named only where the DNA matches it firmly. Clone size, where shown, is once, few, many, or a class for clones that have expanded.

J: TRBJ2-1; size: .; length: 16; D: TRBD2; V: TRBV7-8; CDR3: CASSSPWTGGANEQFF; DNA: TGTGCCAGCAGCTCTCCCTGGACGGGGGGGGCTAATGAGCAGTTCTTC
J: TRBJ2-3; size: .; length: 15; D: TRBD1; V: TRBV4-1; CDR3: CASSPHGQETDTQYF; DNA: TGCGCCAGCAGCCCGCACGGACAGGAAACAGATACGCAGTATTTT
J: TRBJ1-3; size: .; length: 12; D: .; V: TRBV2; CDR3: CASRGQGNTIYF; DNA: TGTGCCAGCAGGGGTCAAGGAAACACCATATATTTT
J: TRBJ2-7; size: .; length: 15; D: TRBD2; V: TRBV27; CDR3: CASRIQHIGGYEQYF; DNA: TGTGCCAGCAGAATTCAGCACATCGGGGGGTACGAGCAGTACTTC
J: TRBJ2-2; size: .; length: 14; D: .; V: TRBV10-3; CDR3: CAISPGTRTGELFF; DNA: TGTGCCATCAGTCCCGGGACTCGCACCGGGGAGCTGTTTTTT
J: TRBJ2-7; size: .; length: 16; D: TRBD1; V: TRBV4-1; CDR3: CASSQDRQGNFDEQYF; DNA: TGCGCCAGCAGCCAAGATCGACAGGGAAACTTCGACGAGCAGTACTTC
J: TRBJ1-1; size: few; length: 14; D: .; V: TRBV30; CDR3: CAWSPTIGATEAFF; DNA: TGTGCCTGGAGTCCTACGATCGGGGCGACTGAAGCTTTCTTT
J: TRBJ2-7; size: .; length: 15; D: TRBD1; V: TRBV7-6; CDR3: CASSLEGQGVYEQYF; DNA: TGTGCCAGCAGCTTAGAGGGACAGGGAGTCTACGAGCAGTACTTC
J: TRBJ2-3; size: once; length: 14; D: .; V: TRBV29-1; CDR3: CSFSPTGYTDTQYF; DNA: TGCAGCTTTTCTCCTACAGGCTACACAGATACGCAGTATTTT
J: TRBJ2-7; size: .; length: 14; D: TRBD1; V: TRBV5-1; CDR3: CASSVGTGFYEQYF; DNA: TGCGCCAGCAGCGTCGGGACAGGGTTCTACGAGCAGTACTTC
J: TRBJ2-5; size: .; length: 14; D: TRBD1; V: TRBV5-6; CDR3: CASSLGQGQETQYF; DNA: TGTGCCAGCAGCTTAGGACAGGGGCAAGAGACCCAGTACTTC
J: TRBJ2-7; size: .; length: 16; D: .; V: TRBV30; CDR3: CAWSVFPLEGTYEQYF; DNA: TGTGCCTGGAGTGTATTCCCCCTCGAGGGTACCTACGAGCAGTACTTC
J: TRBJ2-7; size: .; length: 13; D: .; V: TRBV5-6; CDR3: CASSLGPNYEQYF; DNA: TGTGCCAGCAGCTTGGGTCCCAACTACGAGCAGTACTTC
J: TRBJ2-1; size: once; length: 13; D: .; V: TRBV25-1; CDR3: CASSDVLSEGQFF; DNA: TGTGCCAGCAGTGATGTTCTCTCTGAGGGGCAGTTCTTC
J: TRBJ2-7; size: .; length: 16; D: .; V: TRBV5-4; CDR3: CASSLTGTGKHYEQYF; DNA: TGTGCCAGCAGCTTGACCGGAACAGGGAAACACTACGAGCAGTACTTC
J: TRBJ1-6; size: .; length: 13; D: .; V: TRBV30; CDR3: CACSRVYNSPLHF; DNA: TGTGCCTGTAGCCGGGTGTATAATTCACCCCTCCACTTT